This TCR beta chain came from a study of T cells in Graves' hyperthyroidism and ophthalmopathy. In regard to this clonotype: A junction boundary mismatches the germline segment, possibly from a read error.

It was RNA transcripts that yielded the amplified TCR beta CDR3 regions. Carried out on the TCR CDR3, a first-round RT-PCR used the HTBI primer set. From the multiplex PCR reads, TCRdb called clonotypes with MiXCR, one entry per CDR3 protein. Found here are about 560,000 distinct CDR3 sequences, 15% to 18% of them singletons; the top ten hold about 7%. Germline CDR1 reads SGHTA; CDR2 reads FQGNSA. CDR3 size: 12 residues. Stable disease denoted Graves' hyperthyroidism without ophthalmopathy progression within 18 months. Not enrolled were patients with uncontrolled infection, other autoimmune disease, pregnancy or lactation. Diagnoses were made from clinical symptoms, serum measures (thyroxine and TRAb), thyroid ultrasound and orbital computed tomography.

This receptor was taken from a woman aged 25 to 39 with Graves' hyperthyroidism. The gene calls are TRBV7-2 and TRBJ2-7; D is unresolved. What was sequenced was blood. CDR3 region: CASSLVGFEQYF. The CDR3 coding sequence is TGTGCCAGCAGTTTAGTAGGGTTCGAGCAGTACTTC.